This T cell receptor beta chain stems from a study of T-cell memory formation after mild COVID-19. Looking at the study overall: The two donors had largely donor-specific TCR clusters.

TCRdb re-derived calls from the 5' RACE reads in MiXCR, one entry per CDR3 protein. The sample carries about 110,000 distinct CDR3 sequences, over 15% recorded once. Germline CDR1 and CDR2: KGHDR and SFDVKD. The CDR3 loop spans 15 amino acids. The germline V and J ends were trimmed by 4 bases and 1 base, with 12 bases remaining between them. This sequence was found in an adult woman who had mild COVID-19 (a few samples of this study predate the infection). Cell type and time point are not known. This sequence joins TRBV24-1 and TRBJ2-5, with D tentatively TRBD1 (5 bases). Source material: PBMCs or a T cell subset sorted from them (not recorded which). DNA of the CDR3: TGTGCCACCAGTGACTTTGACAGTACCCAAGAGACCCAGTACTTC. This codes for CATSDFDSTQETQYF.